One sample yielded the 18 T cell receptor beta chains listed below, sequenced in a study of blood T cell repertoires in COVID-19 (dated by TCRdb to about 2020). To prepare the library, the immunoSEQ multiplex PCR assay was applied. The table comes from immuneACCESS by way of TCRdb, which keeps in-frame sequences with V and J called. Part of the clones is missing from these tables; in studies checked, under half for an unresolved V gene and the rest for unknown reasons. Within this sample are some 170,000 clones, with roughly 73% of them counted one time only. The biggest ten clones account for roughly 2.8% of the sample. The sample was peripheral blood. The source is a man in his 70s with acute or convalescent COVID-19.

V is TRBV2 and J is TRBJ1-2, with a tentative D call TRBD1 (6 bases). The germline CDR1 and CDR2 sequences are SNHLY and FYNNEI. The CDR3 loop spans 14 amino acids. V shed 7 bases and J shed 2 bases, with 14 bases lying between them. The CDR3: CASTSRQGNYGYTF. CDR3 nucleotides: TGTGCCAGCACATCCCGGCAGGGGAACTATGGCTACACCTTC.

The rearrangement links TRBV7-2 to TRBJ2-3, with 9 bases that match TRBD1. Germline trimming cut 6 bases from V and 9 bases from J; bases unmatched to any gene: 4. The CDR3 has 12 residues. CDR1 and CDR2 (germline): SGHTA, FQGNSA. CDR3 sequence reads: CASSLGQGTQYF. In DNA, the CDR3 is TGTGCCAGCAGTCTTGGACAGGGGACGCAGTATTTT.

The chain links TRBV4-2 to TRBJ2-3, with 7 bases aligning to TRBD2. Germline V lookup: CDR1 LGHNA, CDR2 YNFKEQ. The CDR3 consists of 14 residues. V lost 1 base and J lost 5; bases outside the gene matches: 3. In DNA, the CDR3 is TGTGCCAGCAGCCAAGGGGGGGGTGGAGATACGCAGTATTTT. It encodes CASSQGGGGDTQYF.

The V and J genes are TRBV5-4 and TRBJ2-6; tentatively, D is TRBD1 (5 bases). Trimming removed 2 bases at V and 3 bases at J, with 15 bases between. Looked up from germline, CDR1 is SGHNT and CDR2 is YYREEE (reference sequence). The CDR3 is 17 residues long. CDR3 residues: CASSFQQGGIGANVLTF. The CDR3 coding sequence is TGTGCCAGCAGCTTCCAGCAGGGCGGCATTGGGGCCAACGTCCTGACTTTC.

This chain uses TRBV19 with TRBJ2-3; maybe TRBD1 (6 bases). CDR1 LNHDA and CDR2 SQIVND come from the germline V gene (reference sequence). The CDR3 is made up of 15 amino acids. The V end lost 1 base, the J end lost 0 bases, and 8 bases lay between the germline ends. The CDR3: CASSIGTVSTDTQYF. CDR3 nucleotides: TGTGCCAGTAGTATAGGGACAGTTAGCACAGATACGCAGTATTTT.

This chain joins TRBV24-1 and TRBJ2-1, with 8 bases aligning to TRBD1. Germline V gives CDR1 KGHDR, CDR2 SFDVKD. The J segment lost 8 bases and the V segment lost 11 bases, leaving 10 bases of the junction unmatched. This CDR3 region has 13 residues. The CDR3 region is CAMWTGLVDEQFF. CDR3 in DNA: TGTGCCATGTGGACAGGGCTGGTTGATGAGCAGTTCTTC.

The chain combines TRBV18 with TRBJ1-6, with D perhaps TRBD1 (6 bases). Germline V gene data show CDR1 as KGHSH and CDR2 as LQKENI. V was pared by 6 bases and J by 5 bases, with 17 bases between. CDR3 length: 16 amino acids. The CDR3 here is CASSSQGGGDNSPLHF. CDR3 in DNA: TGTGCCAGCTCTTCACAAGGGGGTGGGGATAATTCACCCCTCCACTTT.

The chain combines TRBV6-5 with TRBJ1-5, with 8 bases lining up with TRBD1. With 6 bases clipped from V and 3 bases from J, the junction kept 4 bases outside the gene matches. The CDR3 length is 14 residues. CDR1 and CDR2 (germline): MNHEY, SVGAGI. The CDR3 loop reads CASRATGVNQPQHF. CDR3 in DNA: TGTGCCAGCAGGGCGACAGGGGTCAATCAGCCCCAGCATTTT.

This rearrangement joins TRBV27 to TRBJ2-7; 8 bases line up with TRBD1. The CDR3 has 14 amino acids. V was clipped by 5 bases and J by 2 bases; unmatched bases: 5. Germline V lookup: CDR1 MNHEY, CDR2 SMNVEV (reference sequence). The CDR3 DNA is TGTGCCAGCAGTCTAACACAGGGGGCCTACGAGCAGTACTTC. This sequence encodes CASSLTQGAYEQYF.

This rearrangement joins TRBV3-1 (or the pseudogene TRBV3-2) to TRBJ1-1, with a weak D call TRBD1 (5 bases). The CDR3 runs 14 residues. Deletions cut 4 bases from V and 2 bases from J, with 11 bases between. The germline gives CDR1 LGHDT, CDR2 YNNKEL (reference sequence). Here the CDR3 DNA reads TGTGCCAGCAGCCGTCAGACAGCTAACACTGAAGCTTTCTTT. This codes for CASSRQTANTEAFF.

The sample holds a few counts of this clone. This chain uses TRBV10-3 with TRBJ1-1; the match to TRBD1 covers 7 bases. Germline V gene data show CDR1 as ENHRY and CDR2 as SYGVKD. The CDR3 runs 16 residues. V was pared by 1 base and J by 1 base, with 6 bases of the junction left unmatched. Here the CDR3 reads CAISEWTGRGNTEAFF. The CDR3 coding sequence is TGTGCCATCAGTGAGTGGACAGGCCGAGGGAACACTGAAGCTTTCTTT.

There are a few counts of this clone. The V gene is TRBV4-1, the J gene TRBJ2-1; 13 bases line up with TRBD2. This CDR3 has 15 residues. Germline V CDR1 and CDR2: MGHRA, YSYEKL. With V trimmed by 1 base and J by 10 bases, 4 bases remained unmatched. CDR3 in amino acids: CASSQALAGGREQFF. CDR3 sequence (DNA): TGCGCCAGCAGCCAAGCACTAGCGGGGGGGCGGGAGCAGTTCTTC.

V is TRBV24-1 and J is TRBJ1-4, with D perhaps TRBD1 (5 bases). V lost 3 bases to trimming and J lost 0 bases, with 13 bases between them. Germline loops: CDR1 KGHDR, CDR2 SFDVKD. The CDR3 consists of 17 residues. CDR3 residues: CATSDPPGVATNEKLFF. In DNA, the CDR3 is TGTGCCACCAGTGATCCTCCGGGGGTAGCAACTAATGAAAAACTGTTTTTT.

V and J are TRBV10-2 and TRBJ1-1, with TRBD1 identical over 8 bases. In germline, CDR1 is WSHSY, CDR2 SAAADI. The CDR3 totals 13 residues. With 4 bases clipped from V and 4 bases from J, the junction kept 2 bases outside the gene matches. In DNA form, the CDR3 reads TGCGCCAGCAGTGGACAGGGGTTCACTGAAGCTTTCTTT. It yields the protein CASSGQGFTEAFF.

This clone appeared a few times. The gene calls are TRBV18 and TRBJ1-6, with TRBD1 identical over 7 bases. V was clipped by 4 bases and J by 7 bases; unmatched bases: 7. The CDR3 runs to 15 residues. CDR1 is KGHSH and CDR2 is LQKENI in the germline V gene. CDR3 sequence reads: CASSLPTGPNSPLHF. The CDR3 bases are TGTGCCAGCTCACTCCCGACAGGGCCAAATTCACCCCTCCACTTT.

This clone was detected only a few times. J is TRBJ1-5 and V is TRBV7-8; D not certain. The CDR3 has 15 residues. From germline, CDR1 is SGHVS and CDR2 FQNEAQ. The ends were cut back, 5 bases at V and 5 bases at J, with 16 bases in the middle. The CDR3 nucleotides are TGTGCCAGCAGCCTAGTACGGCAGGTTGATCAGCCCCAGCATTTT. This gives the protein CASSLVRQVDQPQHF.

The gene calls are TRBV5-4 and TRBJ1-1, with D tentatively TRBD1 (6 bases). The V and J ends lost 10 bases and 2 bases respectively, with 18 bases between them. Germline CDR1 is SGHNT and CDR2 is YYREEE (reference sequence). This CDR3 has 14 amino acids. CDR3: CASGRGARNTEAFF. The CDR3 region has the DNA TGTGCCTCAGGTCGGGGGGCGCGAAACACTGAAGCTTTCTTT.

V gene TRBV7-8 combines with J gene TRBJ2-5; possible D gene TRBD2, 7 bases. This CDR3 has 14 residues. Germline CDR1 is SGHVS and CDR2 is FQNEAQ. Trimming left V 1 base short and J 4 bases short, with 10 bases between. The CDR3 reads CASSLGGGVETQYF. The DNA for the CDR3 is TGTGCCAGCAGCTTAGGGGGGGGCGTAGAGACCCAGTACTTC.